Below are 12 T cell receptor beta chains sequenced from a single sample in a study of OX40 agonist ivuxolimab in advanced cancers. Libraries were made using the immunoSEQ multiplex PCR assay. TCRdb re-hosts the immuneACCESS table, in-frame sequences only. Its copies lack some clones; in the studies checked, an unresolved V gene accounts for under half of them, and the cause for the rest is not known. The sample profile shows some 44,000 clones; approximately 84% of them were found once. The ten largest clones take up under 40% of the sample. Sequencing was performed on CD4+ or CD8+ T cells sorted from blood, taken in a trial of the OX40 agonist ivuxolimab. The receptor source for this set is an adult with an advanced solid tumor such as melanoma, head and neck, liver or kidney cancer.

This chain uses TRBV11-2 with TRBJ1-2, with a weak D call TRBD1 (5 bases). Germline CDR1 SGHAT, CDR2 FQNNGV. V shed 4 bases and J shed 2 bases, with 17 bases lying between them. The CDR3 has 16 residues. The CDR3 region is CASSYVSGLVNYGYTF. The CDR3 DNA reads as TGTGCCAGCAGCTACGTATCGGGACTGGTAAACTATGGCTACACCTTC.

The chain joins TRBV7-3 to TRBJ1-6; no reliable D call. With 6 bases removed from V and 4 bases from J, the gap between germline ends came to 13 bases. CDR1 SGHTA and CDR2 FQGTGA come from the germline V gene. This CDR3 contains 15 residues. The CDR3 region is CASSSGRSYNSPLHF. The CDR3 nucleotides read TGTGCCAGCAGTTCGGGTCGCTCGTATAATTCACCCCTCCACTTT.

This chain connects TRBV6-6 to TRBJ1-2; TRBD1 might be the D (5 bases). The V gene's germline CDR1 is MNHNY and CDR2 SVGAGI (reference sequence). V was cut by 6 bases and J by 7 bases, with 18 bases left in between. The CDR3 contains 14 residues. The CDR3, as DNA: TGTGCCAGCAGCCCCCGGGGGAGATTGGGTGGCTACACCTTC. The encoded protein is CASSPRGRLGGYTF.

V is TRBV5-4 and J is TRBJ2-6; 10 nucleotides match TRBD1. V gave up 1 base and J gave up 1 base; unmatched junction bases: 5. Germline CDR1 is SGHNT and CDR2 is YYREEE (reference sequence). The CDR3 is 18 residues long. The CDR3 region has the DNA TGTGCCAGCAGCTTGTCCCGACAGGGGGCTTCTGGGGCCAACGTCCTGACTTTC. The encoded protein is CASSLSRQGASGANVLTF.

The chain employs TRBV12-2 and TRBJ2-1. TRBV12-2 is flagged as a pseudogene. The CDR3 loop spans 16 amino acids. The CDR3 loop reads CARQDDRFNSYNEQFF. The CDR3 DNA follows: TGTGCAAGACAAGACGACCGATTCAACTCCTACAATGAGCAGTTCTTC.

This CDR3 is CASSLGGPGDGPQHF. Here the CDR3 DNA reads TGTGCCAGCAGCCTCGGTGGCCCGGGCGATGGGCCCCAGCATTTT. This chain uses TRBV2 with TRBJ1-5; D call uncertain. Trimming removed 6 bases at V and 9 bases at J, with 21 bases between. This CDR3 contains 15 residues. In germline, CDR1 is SNHLY, CDR2 FYNNEI.

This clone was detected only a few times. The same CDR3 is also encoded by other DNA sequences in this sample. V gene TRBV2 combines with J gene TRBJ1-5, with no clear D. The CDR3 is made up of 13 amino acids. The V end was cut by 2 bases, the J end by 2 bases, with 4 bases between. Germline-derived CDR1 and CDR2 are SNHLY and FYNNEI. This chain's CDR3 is CASSEFGNQPQHF. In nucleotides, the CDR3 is TGTGCCAGCAGTGAATTCGGCAATCAGCCCCAGCATTTT.

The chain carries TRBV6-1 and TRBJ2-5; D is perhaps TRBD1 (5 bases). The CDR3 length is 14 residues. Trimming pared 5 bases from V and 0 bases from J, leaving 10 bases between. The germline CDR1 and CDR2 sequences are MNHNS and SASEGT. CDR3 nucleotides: TGTGCCAGCAGTCGACAGTTGTACCAAGAGACCCAGTACTTC. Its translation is CASSRQLYQETQYF.

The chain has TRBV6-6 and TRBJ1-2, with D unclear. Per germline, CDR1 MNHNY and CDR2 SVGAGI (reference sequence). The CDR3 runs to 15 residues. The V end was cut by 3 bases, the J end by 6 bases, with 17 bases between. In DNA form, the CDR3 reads TGTGCCAGCAGTTATTCGGAGGTCAGTGGAAATGGCTACACCTTC. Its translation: CASSYSEVSGNGYTF.

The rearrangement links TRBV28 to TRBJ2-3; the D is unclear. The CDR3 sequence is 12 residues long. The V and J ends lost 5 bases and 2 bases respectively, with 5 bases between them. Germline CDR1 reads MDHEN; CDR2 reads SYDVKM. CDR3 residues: CASSLATDTQYF. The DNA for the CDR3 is TGTGCCAGCAGTCTTGCCACAGATACGCAGTATTTT.

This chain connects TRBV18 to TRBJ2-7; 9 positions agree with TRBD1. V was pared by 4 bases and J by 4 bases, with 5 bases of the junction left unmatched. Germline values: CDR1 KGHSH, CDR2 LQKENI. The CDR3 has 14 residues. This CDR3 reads CASSLEQGAYEQYF. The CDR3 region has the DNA TGTGCCAGCTCACTTGAACAGGGGGCGTACGAGCAGTACTTC.

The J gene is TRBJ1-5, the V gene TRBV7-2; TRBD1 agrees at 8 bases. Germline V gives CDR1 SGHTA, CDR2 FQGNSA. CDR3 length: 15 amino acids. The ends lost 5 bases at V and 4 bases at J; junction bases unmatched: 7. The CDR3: CASSDRQGRNQPQHF. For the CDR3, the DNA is TGTGCCAGCAGCGATAGACAGGGGAGGAATCAGCCCCAGCATTTT. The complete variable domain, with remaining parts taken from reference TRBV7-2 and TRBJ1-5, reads GAGVSQSPSNKVTEKGKDVELRCDPISGHTALYWYRQSLGQGLEFLIYFQGNSAPDKSGLPSDRFSAERTGGSVSTLTIQRTQQEDSAVYLCASSDRQGRNQPQHFGDGTRLSIL.